This T cell receptor (beta chain) was sequenced during a study of CXCR3-negative and CXCR3-positive naive CD8 T cells. Points from the study as a whole: TRB CDR3 hydrophobicity was greater in CXCR3-positive naive cells than in CXCR3-negative naive cells. Researchers reported similar TRBV-TRBJ usage in naive CXCR3-negative and CXCR3-positive cells, though memory differed. Both naive subsets had comparably high diversity; memory CD8+ cells much lower.

The libraries of TRB cDNA were constructed through 5' RACE using UMI labels. After re-calling the 5' RACE reads, TCRdb lists one entry per CDR3 protein, DNA absent. The sample features 100,000 to 150,000 distinct CDR3 sequences, with 0.5% to 0.6% in its top ten. The CDR3 is 17 amino acids. Per the germline V gene, CDR1 is SSHAT and CDR2 is FNYEAQ (reference sequence). On this clonotype itself: The antigen is not known.

The origin of this receptor is a human donor in good health. Some clones in this sample may be carry-over from other donors' samples. The specimen was naive CXCR3+ CD8+ T cells from blood. Subset reported: CD45RO-CCR7+CD27+CD95- naive CD8+ T cells expressing CXCR3 (TNR3+). The chain is built from TRBV7-7 and TRBJ2-1; no DNA is available, so the TRBD2 call from TCRdb remains unchecked. The CDR3: CASSLGPGLAAHNEQFF. Full variable domain (remainder filled in from reference TRBV7-7 and TRBJ2-1): GAGVSQSPRYKVTKRGQDVTLRCDPISSHATLYWYQQALGQGPEFLTYFNYEAQPDKSGLPSDRFSAERPEGSISTLTIQRTEQRDSAMYRCASSLGPGLAAHNEQFFGPGTRLTVL.